The sequence of this TCR beta chain was determined in a study of CD8 T cell repertoires and HIV-1 epitope variants. Turning to this clone: The antigen is not known.

The germline gives CDR1 SGHNT, CDR2 YENEEA. Trimming removed 1 base from V and 6 bases from J, with 6 bases in between. The CDR3 length is 13 residues. Libraries were prepared by immunoSEQ multiplex PCR; TCRdb keeps only in-frame clonotypes and omits some of them. The table shows about 5,000 clones, with approximately 70% occurring only once. This TCR was recovered from a male donor with HIV. Sequenced input: cultured CD8+ T cells derived from PBMCs. V and J are TRBV11-3 and TRBJ2-2; D uncertain. This chain's CDR3 is CASSLGLAGELFF. The CDR3 coding sequence is TGTGCCAGCAGCTTAGGTCTCGCCGGGGAGCTGTTTTTT.